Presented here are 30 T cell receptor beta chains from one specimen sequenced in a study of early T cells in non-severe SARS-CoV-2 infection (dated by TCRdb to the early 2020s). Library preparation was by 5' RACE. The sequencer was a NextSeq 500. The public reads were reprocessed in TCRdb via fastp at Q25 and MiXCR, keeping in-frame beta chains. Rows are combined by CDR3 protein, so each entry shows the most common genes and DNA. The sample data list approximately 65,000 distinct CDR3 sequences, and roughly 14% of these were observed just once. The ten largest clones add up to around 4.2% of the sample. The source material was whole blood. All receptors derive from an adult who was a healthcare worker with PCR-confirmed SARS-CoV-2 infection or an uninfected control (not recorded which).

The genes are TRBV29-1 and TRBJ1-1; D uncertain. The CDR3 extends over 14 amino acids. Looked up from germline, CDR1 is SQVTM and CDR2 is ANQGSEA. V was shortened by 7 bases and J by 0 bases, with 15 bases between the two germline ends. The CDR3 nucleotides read TGCAGCGCCCTGGGGAACAACATGAACACTGAAGCTTTCTTT. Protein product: CSALGNNMNTEAFF.

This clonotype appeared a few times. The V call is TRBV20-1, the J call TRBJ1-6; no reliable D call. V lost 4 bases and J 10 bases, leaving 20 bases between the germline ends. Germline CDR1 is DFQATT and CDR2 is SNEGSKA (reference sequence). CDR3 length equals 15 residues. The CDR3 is CSAIGSGAVGSPLHF. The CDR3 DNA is TGCAGTGCTATCGGATCGGGTGCGGTCGGGTCACCCCTCCACTTT.

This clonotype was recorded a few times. As DNA, the CDR3 is TGCAGCGTTGTCCGCGGACAGGGGTCCTACGAGCAGTACTTC. Protein: CSVVRGQGSYEQYF. The chain uses TRBV29-1 and TRBJ2-7; 9 positions match TRBD1. This CDR3 contains 14 residues. Germline values: CDR1 SQVTM, CDR2 ANQGSEA. With 4 bases clipped from V and 1 base from J, the junction kept 5 bases outside the gene matches.

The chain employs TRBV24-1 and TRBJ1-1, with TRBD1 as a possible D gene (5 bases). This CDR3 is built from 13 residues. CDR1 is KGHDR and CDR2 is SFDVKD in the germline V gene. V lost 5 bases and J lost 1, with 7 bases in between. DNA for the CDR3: TGTGCCACCAGTGGGGGACCGAACACTGAAGCTTTCTTT. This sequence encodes CATSGGPNTEAFF.

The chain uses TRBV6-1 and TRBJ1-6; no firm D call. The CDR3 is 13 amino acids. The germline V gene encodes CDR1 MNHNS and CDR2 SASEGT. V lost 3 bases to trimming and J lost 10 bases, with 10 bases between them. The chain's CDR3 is CASSESRLSPLHF. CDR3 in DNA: TGTGCCAGCAGTGAGAGTCGCCTCTCACCCCTCCACTTT.

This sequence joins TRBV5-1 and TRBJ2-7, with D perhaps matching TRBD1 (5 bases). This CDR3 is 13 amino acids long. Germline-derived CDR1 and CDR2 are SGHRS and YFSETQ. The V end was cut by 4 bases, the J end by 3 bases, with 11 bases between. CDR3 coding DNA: TGCGCCAGCAGCGACGGACAATACTACGAGCAGTACTTC. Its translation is CASSDGQYYEQYF.

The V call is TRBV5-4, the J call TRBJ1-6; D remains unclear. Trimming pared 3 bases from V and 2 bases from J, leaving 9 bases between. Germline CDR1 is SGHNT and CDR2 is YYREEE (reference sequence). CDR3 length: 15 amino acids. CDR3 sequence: CASSSVAPYNSPLHF. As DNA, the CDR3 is TGTGCCAGCAGCTCCGTCGCCCCCTATAATTCACCCCTCCACTTT.

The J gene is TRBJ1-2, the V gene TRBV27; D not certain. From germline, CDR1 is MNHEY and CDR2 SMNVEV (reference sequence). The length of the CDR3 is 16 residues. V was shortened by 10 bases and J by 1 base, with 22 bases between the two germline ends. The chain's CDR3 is CATLGIGPPFNYGYTF. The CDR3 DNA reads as TGTGCCACCCTTGGGATTGGGCCCCCGTTTAACTATGGCTACACCTTC.

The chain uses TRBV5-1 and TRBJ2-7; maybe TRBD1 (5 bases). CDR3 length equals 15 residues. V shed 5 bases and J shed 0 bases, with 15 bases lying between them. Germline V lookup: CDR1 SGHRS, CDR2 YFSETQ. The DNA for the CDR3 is TGCGCCAGCAGGACAGCTAGTATAAGCTCCTACGAGCAGTACTTC. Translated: CASRTASISSYEQYF.

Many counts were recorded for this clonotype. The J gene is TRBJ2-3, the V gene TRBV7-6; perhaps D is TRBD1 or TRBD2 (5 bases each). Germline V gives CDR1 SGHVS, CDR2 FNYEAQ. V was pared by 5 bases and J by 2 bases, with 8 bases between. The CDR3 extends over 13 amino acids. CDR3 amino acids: CASSQGPTDTQYF. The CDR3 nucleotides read TGTGCCAGCAGCCAGGGACCCACAGATACGCAGTATTTT.

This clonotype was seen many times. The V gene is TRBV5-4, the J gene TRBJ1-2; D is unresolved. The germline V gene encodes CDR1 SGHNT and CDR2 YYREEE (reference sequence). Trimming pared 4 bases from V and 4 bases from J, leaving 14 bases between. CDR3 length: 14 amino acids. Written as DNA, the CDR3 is TGTGCCAGCAGCCCTTCCGCGGCAGCCTATGGCTACACCTTC. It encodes CASSPSAAAYGYTF. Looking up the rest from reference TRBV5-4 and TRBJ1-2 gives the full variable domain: ETGVTQSPTHLIKTRGQQVTLRCSSQSGHNTVSWYQQALGQGPQFIFQYYREEENGRGNFPPRFSGLQFPNYSSELNVNALELDDSALYLCASSPSAAAYGYTFGSGTRLTVV.

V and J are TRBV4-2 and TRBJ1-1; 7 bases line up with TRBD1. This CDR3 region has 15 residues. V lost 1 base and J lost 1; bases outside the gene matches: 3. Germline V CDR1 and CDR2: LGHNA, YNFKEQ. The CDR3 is CASSQGQGPNTEAFF. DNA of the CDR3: TGTGCCAGCAGCCAAGGACAGGGACCGAACACTGAAGCTTTCTTT.

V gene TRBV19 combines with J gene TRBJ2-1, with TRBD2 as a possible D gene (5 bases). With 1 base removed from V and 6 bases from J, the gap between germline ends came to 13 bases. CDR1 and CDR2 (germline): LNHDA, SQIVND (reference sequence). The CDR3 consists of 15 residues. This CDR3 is CASSIGPGSVNEQFF. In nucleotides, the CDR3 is TGTGCCAGTAGTATAGGACCGGGGTCCGTCAATGAGCAGTTCTTC. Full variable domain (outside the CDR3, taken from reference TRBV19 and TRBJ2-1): DGGITQSPKYLFRKEGQNVTLSCEQNLNHDAMYWYRQDPGQGLRLIYYSQIVNDFQKGDIAEGYSVSREKKESFPLTVTSAQKNPTAFYLCASSIGPGSVNEQFFGPGTRLTVL.

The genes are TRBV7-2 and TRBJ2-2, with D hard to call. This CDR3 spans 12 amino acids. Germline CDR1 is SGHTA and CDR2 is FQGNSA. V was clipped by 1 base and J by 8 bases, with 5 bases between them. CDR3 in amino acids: CASSLVLGELFF. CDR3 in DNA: TGTGCCAGCAGCTTAGTTTTGGGGGAGCTGTTTTTT.

The CDR3 sequence: CASSPRGETQYF. The CDR3 DNA is TGTGCCAGCAGCCCCAGGGGAGAGACCCAGTACTTC. The V and J genes are TRBV7-9 and TRBJ2-5; D may be TRBD1 (6 bases). The CDR3 covers 12 residues. V shed 5 bases and J shed 4 bases, with 8 bases lying between them. Germline assignment: CDR1 SEHNR and CDR2 FQNEAQ (reference sequence). Complete variable domain (other parts from reference TRBV7-9 and TRBJ2-5): DTGVSQNPRHKITKRGQNVTFRCDPISEHNRLYWYRQTLGQGPEFLTYFQNEAQLEKSRLLSDRFSAERPKGSFSTLEIQRTEQGDSAMYLCASSPRGETQYFGPGTRLLVL.

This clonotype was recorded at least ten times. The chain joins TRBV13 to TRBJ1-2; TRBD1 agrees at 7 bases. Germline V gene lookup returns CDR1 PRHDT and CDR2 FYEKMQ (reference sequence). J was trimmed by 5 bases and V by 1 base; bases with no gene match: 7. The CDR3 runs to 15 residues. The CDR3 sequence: CASSLEDRRPYGYTF. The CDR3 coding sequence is TGTGCCAGCAGCTTAGAGGACAGGAGACCTTATGGCTACACCTTC.

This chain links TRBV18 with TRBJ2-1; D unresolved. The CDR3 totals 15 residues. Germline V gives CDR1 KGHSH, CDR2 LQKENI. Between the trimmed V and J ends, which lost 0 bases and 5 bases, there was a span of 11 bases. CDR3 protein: CASSPPNDKDNEQFF. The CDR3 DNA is TGTGCCAGCTCACCACCGAATGACAAGGACAATGAGCAGTTCTTC.

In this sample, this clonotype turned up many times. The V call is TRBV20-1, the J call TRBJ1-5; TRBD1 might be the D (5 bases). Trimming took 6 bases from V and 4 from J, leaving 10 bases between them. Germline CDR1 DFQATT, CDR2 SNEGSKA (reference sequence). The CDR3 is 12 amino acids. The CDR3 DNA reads TGCAGTGCGGCGGGGACGAATCAGCCCCAGCATTTT. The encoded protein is CSAAGTNQPQHF.

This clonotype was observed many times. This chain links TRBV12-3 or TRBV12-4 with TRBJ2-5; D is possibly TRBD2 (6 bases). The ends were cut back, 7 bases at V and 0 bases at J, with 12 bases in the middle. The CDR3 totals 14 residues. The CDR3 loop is CASTHGGYQETQYF. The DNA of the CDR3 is TGTGCCAGCACCCATGGGGGGTACCAAGAGACCCAGTACTTC.

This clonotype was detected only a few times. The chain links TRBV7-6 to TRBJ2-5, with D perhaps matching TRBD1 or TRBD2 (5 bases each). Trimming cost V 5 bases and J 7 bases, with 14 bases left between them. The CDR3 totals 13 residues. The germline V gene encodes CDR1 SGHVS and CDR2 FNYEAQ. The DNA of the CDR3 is TGTGCCAGCAGCCCCGGTACTGGGGGGACCCAGTACTTC. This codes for CASSPGTGGTQYF.

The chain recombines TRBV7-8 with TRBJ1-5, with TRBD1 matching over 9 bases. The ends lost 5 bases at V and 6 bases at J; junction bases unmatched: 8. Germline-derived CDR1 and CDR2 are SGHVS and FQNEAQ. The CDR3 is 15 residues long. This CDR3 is CASSRGTGKTQPQHF. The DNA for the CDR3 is TGTGCCAGCAGCAGGGGGACAGGGAAGACTCAGCCCCAGCATTTT.

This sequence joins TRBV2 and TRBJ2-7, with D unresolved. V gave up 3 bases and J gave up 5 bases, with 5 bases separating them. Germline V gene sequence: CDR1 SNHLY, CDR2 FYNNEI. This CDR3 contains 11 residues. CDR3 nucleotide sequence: TGTGCCAGCAGTGATTTCAACGAGCAGTACTTC. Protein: CASSDFNEQYF.

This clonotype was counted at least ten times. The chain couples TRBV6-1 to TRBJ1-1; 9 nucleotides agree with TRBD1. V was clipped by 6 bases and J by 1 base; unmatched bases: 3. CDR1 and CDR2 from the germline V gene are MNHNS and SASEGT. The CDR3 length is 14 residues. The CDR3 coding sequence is TGTGCCAGCAGGGGGACAGGGACGAACACTGAAGCTTTCTTT. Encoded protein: CASRGTGTNTEAFF.

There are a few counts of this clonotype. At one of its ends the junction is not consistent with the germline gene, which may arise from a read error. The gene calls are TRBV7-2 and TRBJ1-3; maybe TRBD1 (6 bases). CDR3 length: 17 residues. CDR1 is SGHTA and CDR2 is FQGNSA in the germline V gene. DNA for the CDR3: TGTGCCAGCAGCTTAACCTCAACAGGGAACTCTGAAAACACCATATATTTT. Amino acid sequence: CASSLTSTGNSENTIYF.

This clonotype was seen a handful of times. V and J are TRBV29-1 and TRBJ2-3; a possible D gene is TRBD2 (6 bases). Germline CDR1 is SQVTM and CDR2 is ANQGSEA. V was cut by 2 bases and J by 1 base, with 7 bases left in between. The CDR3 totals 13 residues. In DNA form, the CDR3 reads TGCAGCGTTGAATGGAGGGGCACAGATACGCAGTATTTT. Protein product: CSVEWRGTDTQYF.

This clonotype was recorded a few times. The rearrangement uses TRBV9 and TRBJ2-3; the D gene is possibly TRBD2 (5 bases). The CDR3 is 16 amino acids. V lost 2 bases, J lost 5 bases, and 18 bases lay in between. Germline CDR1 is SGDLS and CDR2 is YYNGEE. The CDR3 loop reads CASSVSGAVSVDTQYF. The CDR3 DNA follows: TGTGCCAGCAGCGTGTCCGGAGCGGTGTCCGTAGATACGCAGTATTTT.

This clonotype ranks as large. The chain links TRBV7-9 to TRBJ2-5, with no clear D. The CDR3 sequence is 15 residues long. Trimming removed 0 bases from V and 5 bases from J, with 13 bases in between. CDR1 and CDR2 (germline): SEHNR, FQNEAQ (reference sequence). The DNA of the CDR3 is TGTGCCAGCAGCTTAGCTCAGCCTGCCGTTGAGACCCAGTACTTC. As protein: CASSLAQPAVETQYF.

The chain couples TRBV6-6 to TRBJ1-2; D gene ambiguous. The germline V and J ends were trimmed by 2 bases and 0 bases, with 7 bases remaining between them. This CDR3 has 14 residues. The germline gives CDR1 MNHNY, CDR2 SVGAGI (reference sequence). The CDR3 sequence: CASSYSGANYGYTF. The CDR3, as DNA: TGTGCCAGCAGTTACAGCGGGGCTAACTATGGCTACACCTTC.

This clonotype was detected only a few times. This chain's CDR3 is CAISGFGRNTNTEAFF. CDR3 nucleotides: TGTGCCATCAGTGGCTTCGGGAGAAACACGAACACTGAAGCTTTCTTT. The chain has TRBV10-3 and TRBJ1-1; D remains ambiguous. Trimming stripped 4 bases from V and 1 base from J, with 16 bases between. There are 16 residues in the CDR3. Germline-derived CDR1 and CDR2 are ENHRY and SYGVKD.

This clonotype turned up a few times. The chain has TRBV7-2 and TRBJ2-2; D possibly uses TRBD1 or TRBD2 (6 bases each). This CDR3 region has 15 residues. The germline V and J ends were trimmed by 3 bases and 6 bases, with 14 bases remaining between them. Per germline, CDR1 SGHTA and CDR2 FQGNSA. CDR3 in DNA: TGTGCCAGCAGCTTCGCCCGGGGGCACTCCGGGGAGCTGTTTTTT. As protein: CASSFARGHSGELFF.